The 18 T cell receptor beta chains below all came from one sample that was sequenced in a study of molecular identifiers for immune sequencing clone quantification. TCRdb itself ran the PCR reads through MiXCR, one entry per CDR3 protein. This table holds under 600,000 distinct CDR3 sequences, 25% found once. The specimen sequenced was naive CD8+ T cells from blood, with Jurkat cell RNA spiked in. This sample's subset: FACS-sorted CD8+CD4-CCR7+CD45RA+ naive T cells. The receptor source for this set is a human donor in good health. Some libraries in this study had Jurkat cell RNA spiked in.

This clonotype was observed at least ten times. The chain carries TRBV30 and TRBJ2-7; D gene uncertain. The V end lost 0 bases, the J end lost 0 bases, and 6 bases lay between the germline ends. CDR1 is GTSNPN, CDR2 SVGIG, per germline (reference sequence). This CDR3 contains 13 residues. Written as DNA, the CDR3 is TGTGCCTGGAGTGTAGGGTACTCCTACGAGCAGTACTTC. It yields the protein CAWSVGYSYEQYF.

This clonotype came up a few times. V gene TRBV14 combines with J gene TRBJ1-4; 9 nucleotides align to TRBD1. CDR1 is SGHDN, CDR2 FVKESK, per germline. V shed 5 bases, J shed 7 bases, and the junction held 8 bases outside the gene matches. The CDR3 length is 15 residues. The CDR3 is CASSSPRTGVEKLFF. In nucleotides, the CDR3 is TGTGCCAGCAGCTCCCCCAGGACAGGGGTTGAAAAACTGTTTTTT.

Points on this clonotype: A junction boundary mismatches the germline segment, possibly from a read error. V usage is TRBV5-4 and J usage is TRBJ2-7, with TRBD1 matching 7 bases. The CDR3 has 14 amino acids. Germline V CDR1 and CDR2: SGHNT, YYREEE (reference sequence). The CDR3 protein is CASSPGTATYEQHF. DNA of the CDR3: TGTGCCAGCAGTCCCGGGACAGCTACCTACGAGCAGCACTTC.

This clonotype showed up many times. In DNA, the CDR3 is TGTGCCAGCAGCTTGACACTCAATACAGACACTGAAGCTTTCTTT. This encodes CASSLTLNTDTEAFF. This chain joins TRBV7-9 and TRBJ1-1; unclear D gene. Germline V lookup: CDR1 SEHNR, CDR2 FQNEAQ (reference sequence). V lost 3 bases to trimming and J lost 3 bases, with 14 bases between them. CDR3 size: 15 residues.

A word on this clonotype: A read error is possible here, since a much larger clone lies one base away. The V and J genes are TRBV5-3 and TRBJ1-1; TRBD1 matches 9 bases. TRBV5-3 is an ORF, with its function uncertain. This CDR3 comprises 15 residues. The CDR3 nucleotides are TGTGCCAGCAGCTCGGAACAGGGGGCCTTCACTGAAGCTTTCTTT. Residues: CASSSEQGAFTEAFF.

The table lists this clonotype with many counts. The chain uses TRBV6-5 and TRBJ1-1, with TRBD1 as a possible D gene (5 bases). Germline CDR1 reads MNHEY; CDR2 reads SVGAGI. This CDR3 contains 15 residues. Trimming took 7 bases from V and 5 from J, leaving 20 bases between them. As DNA, the CDR3 is TGTGCCAGCATCCTATCCCAGGGTGGTGGGACTGAAGCTTTCTTT. Translating it yields CASILSQGGGTEAFF.

This clonotype was counted only a few times. CDR3: CASSSPSGSTDTQYF. CDR3 coding DNA: TGTGCCAGCAGCTCCCCTAGCGGCAGCACAGATACGCAGTATTTT. V and J are TRBV7-3 and TRBJ2-3; TRBD2 matches 7 bases. Germline CDR1 SGHTA, CDR2 FQGTGA. This CDR3 region has 15 residues. With 4 bases clipped from V and 0 bases from J, the junction kept 4 bases outside the gene matches.

About this clonotype itself: Given a much more abundant clone one base away, this may be a read error. The rearrangement links TRBV7-6 to TRBJ1-5, with D perhaps TRBD1 (6 bases). This CDR3 has 15 amino acids. The V gene's germline CDR1 is SGHVS and CDR2 FNYEAQ. V lost 2 bases and J 5 bases, leaving 13 bases between the germline ends. Here the CDR3 reads CASSLMDSDDQPQHF. CDR3 sequence (DNA): TGTGCCAGCAGCTTAATGGACAGTGACGATCAGCCCCAGCATTTT.

This clonotype was observed at least ten times. The gene calls are TRBV18 and TRBJ1-2; D is ambiguous. The V and J ends lost 2 bases and 2 bases respectively, with 3 bases between them. Germline V gene sequence: CDR1 KGHSH, CDR2 LQKENI. The CDR3 has 12 residues. As DNA, the CDR3 is TGTGCCAGCTCACCAGACAACTATGGCTACACCTTC. Its protein product is CASSPDNYGYTF. Combining the CDR3 with reference TRBV18 and TRBJ1-2 gives the whole variable domain NAGVMQNPRHLVRRRGQEARLRCSPMKGHSHVYWYRQLPEEGLKFMVYLQKENIIDESGMPKERFSAEFPKEGPSILRIQQVVRGDSAAYFCASSPDNYGYTFGSGTRLTVV.

On this clonotype: Because it lacks the conserved phenylalanine or tryptophan at the end, this CDR3 is likely a read error. This chain joins TRBV29-1 and TRBJ1-1; D is possibly TRBD1 (5 bases). This CDR3 spans 13 amino acids. CDR1 is SQVTM, CDR2 ANQGSEA, per germline. V gave up 4 bases and J gave up 0 bases, with 9 bases separating them. The CDR3 is CSVAGTVNTEAFL. CDR3 DNA: TGCAGCGTTGCCGGGACGGTGAACACTGAAGCTTTCTTA.

This clonotype appeared a few times. The V call is TRBV14, the J call TRBJ2-7, with D tentatively TRBD1 (5 bases). Germline V CDR1 and CDR2: SGHDN, FVKESK. The CDR3 spans 14 residues. The ends were cut back, 4 bases at V and 4 bases at J, with 14 bases in the middle. The CDR3 bases are TGTGCCAGCAGCCCAGAAAAGGGGTTTTACGAGCAGTACTTC. As protein: CASSPEKGFYEQYF.

The chain is built from TRBV11-2 and TRBJ2-5; D possibly uses TRBD1 or TRBD2 (5 bases each). V lost 5 bases, J lost 5 bases, and 24 bases lay in between. The V gene's germline CDR1 is SGHAT and CDR2 FQNNGV. The CDR3 has 17 amino acids. CDR3 sequence (DNA): TGTGCCAGCAGCCATCGTTCGGGACCCCCAACGAGTGAGACCCAGTACTTC. This translates into CASSHRSGPPTSETQYF.

The gene calls are TRBV30 and TRBJ2-5, with 7 bases identical to TRBD2. Germline trimming cut 2 bases from V and 4 bases from J; bases unmatched to any gene: 7. CDR1 and CDR2 (germline): GTSNPN, SVGIG (reference sequence). CDR3 size: 14 residues. The CDR3 spells CAWSPTSSRETQYF. CDR3 nucleotides: TGTGCCTGGAGTCCGACTAGCTCAAGAGAGACCCAGTACTTC.

This clonotype was seen more than once but under ten times. The CDR3 is CATRRLADNEQFF. The CDR3 DNA follows: TGTGCCACCAGGCGACTAGCAGACAATGAGCAGTTCTTC. The chain combines TRBV15 with TRBJ2-1; 7 nucleotides match TRBD2. The germline gives CDR1 LNHNV, CDR2 YYDKDF (reference sequence). This CDR3 has 13 residues. The J segment lost 5 bases and the V segment lost 6 bases, leaving 4 bases of the junction unmatched. The whole variable domain, remainder taken from reference TRBV15 and TRBJ2-1, is DAMVIQNPRYQVTQFGKPVTLSCSQTLNHNVMYWYQQKSSQAPKLLFHYYDKDFNNEADTPDNFQSRRPNTSFCFLDIRSPGLGDTAMYLCATRRLADNEQFFGPGTRLTVL.

The chain is built from TRBV25-1 and TRBJ1-4, with D unclear. In germline, CDR1 is MGHDK, CDR2 SYGVNS. V lost 4 bases and J 14 bases, leaving 11 bases between the germline ends. The CDR3 length is 11 residues. The CDR3 loop reads CASSAKGWLFF. CDR3 DNA sequence: TGTGCCAGCAGTGCGAAAGGTTGGCTGTTTTTT.

The chain links TRBV13 to TRBJ1-2; perhaps TRBD1 as D (5 bases). The germline V and J ends were trimmed by 4 bases and 2 bases, with 14 bases remaining between them. The CDR3 has 15 residues. Germline CDR1 PRHDT, CDR2 FYEKMQ (reference sequence). CDR3 region: CASSSGTGWNYGYTF. As DNA, the CDR3 is TGTGCCAGCAGCTCAGGAACAGGTTGGAACTATGGCTACACCTTC.

V is TRBV5-1 and J is TRBJ2-3; D perhaps matches TRBD2 (5 bases). Germline V gives CDR1 SGHRS, CDR2 YFSETQ. Trimming took 6 bases from V and 2 from J, leaving 19 bases between them. The CDR3 is made up of 16 amino acids. The CDR3 loop reads CASTLRVERTTDTQYF. CDR3 in DNA: TGCGCCAGCACCCTACGGGTGGAGCGGACCACAGATACGCAGTATTTT. Supplemented by reference TRBV5-1 and TRBJ2-3, the full variable domain reads KAGVTQTPRYLIKTRGQQVTLSCSPISGHRSVSWYQQTPGQGLQFLFEYFSETQRNKGNFPGRFSGRQFSNSRSEMNVSTLELGDSALYLCASTLRVERTTDTQYFGPGTRLTVL.

This clonotype showed up many times. CDR3 nucleotide sequence: TGCGCCAGCAGTCAACGCAGGGGGGGTGATTCTCAGCCCCAGCATTTT. This gives the protein CASSQRRGGDSQPQHF. The chain combines TRBV4-1 with TRBJ1-5, with 7 bases fitting TRBD1. Germline-derived CDR1 and CDR2 are MGHRA and YSYEKL. The CDR3 spans 16 residues. J was trimmed by 6 bases and V by 6 bases; bases with no gene match: 14.